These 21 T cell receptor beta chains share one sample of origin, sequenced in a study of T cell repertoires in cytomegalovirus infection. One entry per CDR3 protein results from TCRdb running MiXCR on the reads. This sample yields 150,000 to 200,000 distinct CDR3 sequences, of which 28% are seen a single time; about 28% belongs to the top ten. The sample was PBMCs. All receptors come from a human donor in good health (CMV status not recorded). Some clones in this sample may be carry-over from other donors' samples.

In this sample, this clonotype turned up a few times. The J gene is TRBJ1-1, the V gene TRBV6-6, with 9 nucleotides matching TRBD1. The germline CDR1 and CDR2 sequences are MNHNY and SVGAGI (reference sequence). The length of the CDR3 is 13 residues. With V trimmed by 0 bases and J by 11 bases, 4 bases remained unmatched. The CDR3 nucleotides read TGTGCCAGCAGTTACTCGACACAGGGGGCGGCTTTCTTT. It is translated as CASSYSTQGAAFF.

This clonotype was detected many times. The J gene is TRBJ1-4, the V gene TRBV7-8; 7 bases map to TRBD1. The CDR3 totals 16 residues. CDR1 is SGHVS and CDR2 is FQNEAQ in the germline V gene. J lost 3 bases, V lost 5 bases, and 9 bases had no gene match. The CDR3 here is CASSPLRGRANEKLFF. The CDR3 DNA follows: TGTGCCAGCAGCCCCCTAAGGGGGCGAGCTAATGAAAAACTGTTTTTT. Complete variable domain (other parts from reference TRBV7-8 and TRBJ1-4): GAGVSQSPRYKVAKRGQDVALRCDPISGHVSLFWYQQALGQGPEFLTYFQNEAQLDKSGLPSDRFFAERPEGSVSTLKIQRTQQEDSAVYLCASSPLRGRANEKLFFGSGTQLSVL.

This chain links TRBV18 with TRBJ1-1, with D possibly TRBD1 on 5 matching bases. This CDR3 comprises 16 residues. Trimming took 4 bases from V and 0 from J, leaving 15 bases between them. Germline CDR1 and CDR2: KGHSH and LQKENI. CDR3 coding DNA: TGTGCCAGCTCACAGAGTGGGGCCAGGCTGAACACTGAAGCTTTCTTT. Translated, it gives CASSQSGARLNTEAFF.

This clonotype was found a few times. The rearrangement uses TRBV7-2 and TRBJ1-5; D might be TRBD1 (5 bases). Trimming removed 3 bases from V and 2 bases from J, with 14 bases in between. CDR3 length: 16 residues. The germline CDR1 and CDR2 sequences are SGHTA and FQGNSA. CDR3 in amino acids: CASSLVGGKGNQPQHF. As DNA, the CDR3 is TGTGCCAGCAGCTTGGTTGGGGGAAAGGGCAATCAGCCCCAGCATTTT.

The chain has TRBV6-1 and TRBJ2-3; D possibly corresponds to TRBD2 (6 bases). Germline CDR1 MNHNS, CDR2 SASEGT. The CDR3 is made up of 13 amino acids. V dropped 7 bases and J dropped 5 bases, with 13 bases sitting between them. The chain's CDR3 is CASMEGQLDTQYF. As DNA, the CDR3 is TGTGCCAGCATGGAGGGGCAACTAGATACGCAGTATTTT.

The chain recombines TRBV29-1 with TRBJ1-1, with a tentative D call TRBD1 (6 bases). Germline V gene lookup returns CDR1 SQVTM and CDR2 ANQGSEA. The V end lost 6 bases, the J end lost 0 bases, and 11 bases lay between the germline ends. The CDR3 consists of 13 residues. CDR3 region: CSVVDSLNTEAFF. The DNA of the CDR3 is TGCAGCGTCGTGGACAGCCTGAACACTGAAGCTTTCTTT.

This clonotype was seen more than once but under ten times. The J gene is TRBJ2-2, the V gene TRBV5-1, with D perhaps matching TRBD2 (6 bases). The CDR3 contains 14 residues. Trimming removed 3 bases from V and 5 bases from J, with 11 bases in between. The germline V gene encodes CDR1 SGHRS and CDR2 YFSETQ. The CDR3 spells CASSSRSGTGELFF. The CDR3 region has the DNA TGCGCCAGCAGCTCTAGGAGCGGGACCGGGGAGCTGTTTTTT.

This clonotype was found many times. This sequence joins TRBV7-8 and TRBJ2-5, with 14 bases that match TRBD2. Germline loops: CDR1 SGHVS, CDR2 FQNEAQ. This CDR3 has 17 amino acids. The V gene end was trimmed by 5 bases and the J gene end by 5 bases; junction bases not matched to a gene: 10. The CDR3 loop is CASSATSGGADVETQYF. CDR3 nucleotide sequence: TGTGCCAGCAGCGCGACTAGCGGGGGGGCCGATGTTGAGACCCAGTACTTC.

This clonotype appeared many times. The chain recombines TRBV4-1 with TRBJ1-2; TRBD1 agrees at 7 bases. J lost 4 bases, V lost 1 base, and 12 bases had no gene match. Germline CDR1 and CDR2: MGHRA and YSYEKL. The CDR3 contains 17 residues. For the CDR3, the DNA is TGCGCCAGCAGCCAAGGATCGAGAACAGGGGTAATCTATGGCTACACCTTC. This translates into CASSQGSRTGVIYGYTF.

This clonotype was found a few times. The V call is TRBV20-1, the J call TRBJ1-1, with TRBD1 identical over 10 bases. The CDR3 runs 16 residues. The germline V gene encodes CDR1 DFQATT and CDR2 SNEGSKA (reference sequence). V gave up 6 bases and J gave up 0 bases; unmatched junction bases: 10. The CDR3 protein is CSALTDRGEMNTEAFF. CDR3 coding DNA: TGCAGTGCCCTTACGGACAGGGGGGAGATGAACACTGAAGCTTTCTTT.

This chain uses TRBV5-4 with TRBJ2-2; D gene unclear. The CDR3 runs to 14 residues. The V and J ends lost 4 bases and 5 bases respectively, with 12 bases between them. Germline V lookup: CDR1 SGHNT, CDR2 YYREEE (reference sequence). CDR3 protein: CASSPQGRTGELFF. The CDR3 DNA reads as TGTGCCAGCAGCCCCCAAGGCAGGACCGGGGAGCTGTTTTTT. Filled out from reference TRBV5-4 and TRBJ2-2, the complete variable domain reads ETGVTQSPTHLIKTRGQQVTLRCSSQSGHNTVSWYQQALGQGPQFIFQYYREEENGRGNFPPRFSGLQFPNYSSELNVNALELDDSALYLCASSPQGRTGELFFGEGSRLTVL.

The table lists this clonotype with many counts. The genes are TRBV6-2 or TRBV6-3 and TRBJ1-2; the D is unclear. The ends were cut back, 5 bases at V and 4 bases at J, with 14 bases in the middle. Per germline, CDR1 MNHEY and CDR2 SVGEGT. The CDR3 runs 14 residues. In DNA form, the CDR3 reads TGTGCCAGCAGTCGAACCGCAGGACCCTATGGCTACACCTTC. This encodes CASSRTAGPYGYTF.

Here the CDR3 reads CASSQRESLLPYGYTF. The DNA for the CDR3 is TGCGCCAGCAGCCAAAGGGAAAGCCTGCTACCATATGGCTACACCTTC. The chain uses TRBV4-3 and TRBJ1-2; the D is unclear. Germline V lookup: CDR1 LGHNA, CDR2 YSLEER. The CDR3 extends over 16 amino acids. Trimming took off 2 bases at V and 5 bases at J, with 18 bases between the two ends.

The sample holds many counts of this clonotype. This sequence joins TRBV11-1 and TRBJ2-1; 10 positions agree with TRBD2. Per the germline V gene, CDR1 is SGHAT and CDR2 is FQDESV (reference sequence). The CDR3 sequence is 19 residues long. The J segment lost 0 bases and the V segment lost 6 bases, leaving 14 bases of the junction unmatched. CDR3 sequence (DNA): TGTGCCAGCAGTTCCCTAGCGGGGGCCGTCAGCAGCTCCTACAATGAGCAGTTCTTC. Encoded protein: CASSSLAGAVSSSYNEQFF.

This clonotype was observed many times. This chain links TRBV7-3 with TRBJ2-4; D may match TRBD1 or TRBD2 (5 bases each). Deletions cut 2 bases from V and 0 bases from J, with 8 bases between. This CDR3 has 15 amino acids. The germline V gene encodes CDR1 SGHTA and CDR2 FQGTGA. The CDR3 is CASSLGGSAKNIQYF. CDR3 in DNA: TGTGCCAGCAGCTTAGGGGGTTCAGCCAAAAACATTCAGTACTTC.

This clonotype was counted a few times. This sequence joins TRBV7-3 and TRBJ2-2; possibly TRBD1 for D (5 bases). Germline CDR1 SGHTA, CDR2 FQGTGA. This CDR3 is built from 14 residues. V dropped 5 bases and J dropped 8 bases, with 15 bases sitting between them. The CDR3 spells CASSRGQGRGELFF. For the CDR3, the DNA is TGTGCCAGCAGCAGGGGCCAGGGTCGGGGGGAGCTGTTTTTT.

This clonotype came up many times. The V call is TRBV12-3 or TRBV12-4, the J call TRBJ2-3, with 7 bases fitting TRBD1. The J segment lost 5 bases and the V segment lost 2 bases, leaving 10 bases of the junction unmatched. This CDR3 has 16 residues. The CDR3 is CASSLQTGPHRDTQYF. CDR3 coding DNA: TGTGCCAGCAGTTTACAGACAGGGCCGCACAGAGATACGCAGTATTTT.

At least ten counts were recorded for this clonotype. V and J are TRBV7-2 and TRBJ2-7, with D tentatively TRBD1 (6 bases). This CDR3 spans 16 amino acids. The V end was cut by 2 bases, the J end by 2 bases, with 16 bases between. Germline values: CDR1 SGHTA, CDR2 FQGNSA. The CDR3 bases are TGTGCCAGCAGCTTAATCGTAGCCAGGGGTACCTACGAGCAGTACTTC. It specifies CASSLIVARGTYEQYF.

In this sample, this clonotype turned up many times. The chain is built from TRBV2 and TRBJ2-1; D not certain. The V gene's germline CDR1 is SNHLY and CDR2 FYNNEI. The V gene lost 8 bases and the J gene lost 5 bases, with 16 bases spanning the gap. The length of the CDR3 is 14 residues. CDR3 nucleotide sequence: TGTGCCAGCGTCTCAGAACGACTCAACAATGAGCAGTTCTTC. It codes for CASVSERLNNEQFF.

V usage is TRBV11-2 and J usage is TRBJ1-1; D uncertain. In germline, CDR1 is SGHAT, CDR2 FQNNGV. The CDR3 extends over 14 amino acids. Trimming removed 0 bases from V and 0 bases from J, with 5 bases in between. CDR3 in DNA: TGTGCCAGCAGCTTAGACATTCTGAACACTGAAGCTTTCTTT. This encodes CASSLDILNTEAFF.

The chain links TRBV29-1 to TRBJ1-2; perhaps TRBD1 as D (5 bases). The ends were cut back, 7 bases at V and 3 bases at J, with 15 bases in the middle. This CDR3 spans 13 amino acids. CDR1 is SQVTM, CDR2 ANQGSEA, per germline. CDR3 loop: CSAGGGPDYGYTF. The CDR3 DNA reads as TGCAGCGCCGGGGGAGGGCCTGACTATGGCTACACCTTC.